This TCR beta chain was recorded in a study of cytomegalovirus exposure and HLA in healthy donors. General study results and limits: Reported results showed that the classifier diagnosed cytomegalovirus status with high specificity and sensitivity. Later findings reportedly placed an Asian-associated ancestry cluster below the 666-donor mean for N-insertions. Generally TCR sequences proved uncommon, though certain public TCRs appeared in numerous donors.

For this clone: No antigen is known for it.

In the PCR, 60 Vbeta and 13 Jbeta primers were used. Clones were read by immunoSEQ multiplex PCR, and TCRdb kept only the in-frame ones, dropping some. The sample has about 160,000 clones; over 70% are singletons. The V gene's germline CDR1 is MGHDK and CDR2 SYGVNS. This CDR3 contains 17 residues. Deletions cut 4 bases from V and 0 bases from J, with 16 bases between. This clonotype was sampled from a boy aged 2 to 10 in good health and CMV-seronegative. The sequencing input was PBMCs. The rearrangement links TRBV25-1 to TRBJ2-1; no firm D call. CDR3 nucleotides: TGTGCCAGCAGTGCTCGTCGCGGTCAAAGCTCCTACAATGAGCAGTTCTTC. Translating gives CASSARRGQSSYNEQFF.